This is a list of T cell receptor beta chains from one sample in a study of blood T cells in healthy people across ages. From the 5' RACE reads, TCRdb called clonotypes with MiXCR, one entry per CDR3 protein. This table has hundreds of thousands of distinct CDR3 sequences, roughly 60% appearing once. Sequencing input: blood. These receptors originate from a man between 25 and 39 years old in good health. The CDR3 runs from the conserved cysteine through the conserved F or W. A D gene is named only where the DNA matches it firmly. A row's size may be missing; if present it is once, few, many or a size class.

d_call,v_call,clone_size,j_call,cdr3_nt,cdr3_aa
TRBD2,TRBV20-1,few,TRBJ2-1,TGCAGTGCTAGAGACCCGGGACTAGCGGGGGGCGGCAATGAGCAGTTCTTC,CSARDPGLAGGGNEQFF
.,TRBV5-1,.,TRBJ2-3,TGCGCCAGCGGTCGAAGCGGGCCCACAGATACGCAGTATTTT,CASGRSGPTDTQYF
TRBD2,TRBV9,.,TRBJ2-3,TGTGCCAGCAGCTTACGGGGACTAGCGGGAGTCACAGATACGCAGTATTTT,CASSLRGLAGVTDTQYF
.,TRBV6-1,.,TRBJ1-5,TGTGCCAGCAGTGAAAGTCCCAGCCCTAGCAATCAGCCCCAGCATTTT,CASSESPSPSNQPQHF
.,TRBV29-1,few,TRBJ2-4,TGCAGCGTTACAGTGGGGGCCAAAAACATTCAGTACTTC,CSVTVGAKNIQYF
.,TRBV4-2,.,TRBJ1-1,TGTGCCAGCAGCCAAGATTGGGGTGAAGCTTTCTTT,CASSQDWGEAFF
.,TRBV7-2,few,TRBJ2-7,TGTGCCAGCAGCTCCTCCACGGACGAGCAGTACTTC,CASSSSTDEQYF
TRBD2,TRBV6-5,.,TRBJ2-7,TGTGCCAGCAGTTATTCGAGCGGGACCTACGAGCAGTACTTC,CASSYSSGTYEQYF
.,TRBV6-4,few,TRBJ1-5,TGTGCCAGCAGTCTGGAGACTAATCAGCCCCAGCATTTT,CASSLETNQPQHF
.,TRBV7-2,.,TRBJ1-1,TGTGCCAGCAGTTGGGGACGGGAAGCTTTCTTT,CASSWGREAFF
.,TRBV21-1,.,TRBJ1-5,TGTGCCAGCAGCCCCTGGATTTGGCCTTATAGCAATCAGCCCCAGCATTTT,CASSPWIWPYSNQPQHF
TRBD2,TRBV27,.,TRBJ2-3,TGTGCCAGCAGGTGGACGGGAGGGCCTTTGGATACGCAGTATTTT,CASRWTGGPLDTQYF
.,TRBV7-2,.,TRBJ1-1,TGTGCCAGCAGATATGCAGGTGGGACGTCTGAAGCTTTCTTT,CASRYAGGTSEAFF
TRBD2,TRBV7-2,.,TRBJ2-5,TGTGCCAGCCCCGGACTAGCCGAAGAGACCCAGTACTTC,CASPGLAEETQYF
.,TRBV12-3/TRBV12-4,.,TRBJ2-1,TGTGCCAGCAGTTTACTTAGGGATGAGCAGTTCTTC,CASSLLRDEQFF
.,TRBV5-1,.,TRBJ2-5,TGCGCCAGCAGCTTGACGAGGGGGGGGACAGACCACAAGGAGACCCAGTACTTC,CASSLTRGGTDHKETQYF
.,TRBV6-1,few,TRBJ2-7,TGTGCCAGCAGCGAATTCGGGGTAGCCGAGCAGTACTTC,CASSEFGVAEQYF
TRBD1,TRBV28,.,TRBJ2-3,TGTGCCAGCAGAATGGGGACAGGGGCTATTACGCAGTATTTT,CASRMGTGAITQYF
.,TRBV12-3/TRBV12-4,.,TRBJ2-7,TGTGCCAGCAGTTTCTTGGTCCACTACGAGCAGTACTTC,CASSFLVHYEQYF
.,TRBV5-1,.,TRBJ2-7,TGCGCCAGCGCCCTCGACACCGAGCAGTACTTC,CASALDTEQYF
.,TRBV28,.,TRBJ2-1,TGTGCCAGCAGTCCCCCGGTGGGGGGCCCCTACAATGAGCAGTTCTTC,CASSPPVGGPYNEQFF
TRBD1,TRBV4-2,.,TRBJ1-2,TGTGCCAGCAGCCTCACCGGGACAGGGGGTAACTATGGCTACACCTTC,CASSLTGTGGNYGYTF
.,TRBV10-3,few,TRBJ2-5,TGTGCCATCAGTCTAACGATGTGGGACTTCGGAGGGGCCCAAGAGACCCAGTACTTC,CAISLTMWDFGGAQETQYF
TRBD1,TRBV29-1,once,TRBJ1-2,TGCAGCACAGGGGCTAACTATGGCTACACCTTC,CSTGANYGYTF
.,TRBV28,.,TRBJ1-6,TGTGCCACCCGAGGGGGGAATTCGCCCCTCCACTTT,CATRGGNSPLHF
.,TRBV5-6,.,TRBJ2-7,TGTGCCAGCAGCTCCCACCAGGCCAGGGGATTGGTCTTTGCCTACGAGCAGTACTTC,CASSSHQARGLVFAYEQYF
.,TRBV7-2,.,TRBJ2-1,TGTGCCAGCAGCTTAGATTGGTCAAAGCAGTTCTTC,CASSLDWSKQFF
.,TRBV24-1,.,TRBJ2-1,TGTGCCACCAGTGCCCCTCTAGGGGAGTGGACTGAGCAGTTCTTC,CATSAPLGEWTEQFF
.,TRBV5-1,.,TRBJ2-7,TGCGCCAGCAGAGTAGCGGCAAGCTCCTACGAGCAGTACTTC,CASRVAASSYEQYF
.,TRBV25-1,few,TRBJ2-1,TGTGCCAGCAGTGCGACAGGTTCCAATGAGCAGTTCTTC,CASSATGSNEQFF
.,TRBV28,.,TRBJ2-5,TGTGCCAGCAGTCCCAATCCCGGCAGGACCCAGTACTTC,CASSPNPGRTQYF
TRBD2,TRBV4-2,.,TRBJ2-7,TGTGCCAGCAGCCCCGGGGTGGGAGGGCCATACGAGCAGTACTTC,CASSPGVGGPYEQYF
TRBD1,TRBV4-1,.,TRBJ1-1,TGCGCCAGCAGCCAATGGACAGGGGAAGAAGCTTTCTTT,CASSQWTGEEAFF
.,TRBV7-9,.,TRBJ2-3,TGTGCCAGCAGCTTCCCCATAGCGGCGAGCACAGATACGCAGTATTTT,CASSFPIAASTDTQYF
TRBD2,TRBV9,.,TRBJ2-3,TGTGCCAGCAGCGTAGCGGGGGGGCTCGCAGATACGCAGTATTTT,CASSVAGGLADTQYF
.,TRBV16,.,TRBJ1-2,TGTGCCAGCAGCCCCAACGGGGGGCTCTATGGCTACACCTTC,CASSPNGGLYGYTF
TRBD1,TRBV19,.,TRBJ1-5,TGTGCCAGTAGTAGAACTAGCCGCGGGACAGGATTTAATCAGCCCCAGCATTTT,CASSRTSRGTGFNQPQHF
.,TRBV20-1,.,TRBJ1-2,TGCAGTGCCAGACTCCTACGGAGTAACTATGGCTACACCTTC,CSARLLRSNYGYTF
.,TRBV4-2,few,TRBJ2-7,TGTGCCAGCAGCCCAGGGGTGGTAGCGGTCTCCTACGAGCAGTACTTC,CASSPGVVAVSYEQYF
.,TRBV29-1,.,TRBJ2-5,TGCAGCGTTGAGTGGTCAGCCCCGAGAGGTGAGCAGTACTTC,CSVEWSAPRGEQYF
TRBD1,TRBV20-1,.,TRBJ2-5,TGCAGTGCCATTCCGGGACAGGGTTCGATTGCAGAGACCCAGTACTTC,CSAIPGQGSIAETQYF
.,TRBV12-5,.,TRBJ2-5,TGTGCTAGTGGTTTTACAGACAATGAGCAGTACTTC,CASGFTDNEQYF